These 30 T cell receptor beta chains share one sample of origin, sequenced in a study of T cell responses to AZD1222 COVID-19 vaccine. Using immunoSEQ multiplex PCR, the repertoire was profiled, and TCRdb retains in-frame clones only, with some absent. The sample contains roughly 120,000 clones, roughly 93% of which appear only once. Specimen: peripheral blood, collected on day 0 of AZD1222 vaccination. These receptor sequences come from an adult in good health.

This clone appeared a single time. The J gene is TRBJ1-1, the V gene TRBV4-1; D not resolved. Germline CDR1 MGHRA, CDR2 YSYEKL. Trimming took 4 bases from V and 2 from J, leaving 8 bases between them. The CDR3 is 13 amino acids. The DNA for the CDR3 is TGCGCCAGCAGCCTGCGTAAAAACACTGAAGCTTTCTTT. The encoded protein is CASSLRKNTEAFF.

The CDR3 coding sequence is TGTGCCAGCAGTAAGGTGGGCGGGAGAACGAGCGAGACCCAGTACTTC. This translates into CASSKVGGRTSETQYF. This chain links TRBV7-2 with TRBJ2-5; TRBD2 matches 7 bases. Germline CDR1 SGHTA, CDR2 FQGNSA. There are 16 residues in the CDR3. V gave up 6 bases and J gave up 5 bases; unmatched junction bases: 15.

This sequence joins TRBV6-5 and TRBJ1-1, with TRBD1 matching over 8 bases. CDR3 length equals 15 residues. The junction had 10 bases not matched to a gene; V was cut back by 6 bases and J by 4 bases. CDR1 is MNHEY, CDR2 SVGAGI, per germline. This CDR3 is CASSYRGAQGTEAFF. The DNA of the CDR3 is TGTGCCAGCAGCTACAGGGGGGCGCAGGGCACTGAAGCTTTCTTT.

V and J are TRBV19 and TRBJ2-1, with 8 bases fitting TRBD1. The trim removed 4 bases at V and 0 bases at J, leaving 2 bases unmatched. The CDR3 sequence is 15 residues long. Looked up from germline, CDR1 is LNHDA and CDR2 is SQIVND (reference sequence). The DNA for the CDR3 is TGTGCCAGTAGTAGCGGGACAGGCTCCTACAATGAGCAGTTCTTC. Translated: CASSSGTGSYNEQFF.

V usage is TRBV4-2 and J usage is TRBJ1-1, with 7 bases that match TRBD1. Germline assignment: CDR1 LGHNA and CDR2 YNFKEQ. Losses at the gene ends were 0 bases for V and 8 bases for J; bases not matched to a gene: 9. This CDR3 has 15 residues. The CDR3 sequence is CASSQDGQVKREAFF. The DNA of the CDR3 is TGTGCCAGCAGCCAAGATGGACAGGTAAAGAGAGAAGCTTTCTTT.

As DNA, the CDR3 is TGTGCCAGCAGCTTAGGATTCATGGGGAACACTGAAGCTTTCTTT. The encoded protein is CASSLGFMGNTEAFF. The chain has TRBV11-2 and TRBJ1-1, with D uncertain. V shed 1 base and J shed 1 base, with 10 bases lying between them. The CDR3 extends over 15 amino acids. Germline CDR1 reads SGHAT; CDR2 reads FQNNGV.

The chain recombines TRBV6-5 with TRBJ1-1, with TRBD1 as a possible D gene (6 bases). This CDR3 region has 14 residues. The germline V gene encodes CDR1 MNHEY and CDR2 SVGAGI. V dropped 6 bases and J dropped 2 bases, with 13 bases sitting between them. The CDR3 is CASRPGQSNTEAFF. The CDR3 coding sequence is TGTGCCAGCAGGCCCGGACAGAGCAACACTGAAGCTTTCTTT.

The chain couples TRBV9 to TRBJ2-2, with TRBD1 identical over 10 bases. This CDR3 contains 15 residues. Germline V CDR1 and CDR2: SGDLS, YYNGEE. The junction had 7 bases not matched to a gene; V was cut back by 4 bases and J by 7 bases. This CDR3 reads CASSKGQGFGGELFF. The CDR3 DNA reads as TGTGCCAGCAGCAAGGGACAGGGGTTTGGCGGGGAGCTGTTTTTT.

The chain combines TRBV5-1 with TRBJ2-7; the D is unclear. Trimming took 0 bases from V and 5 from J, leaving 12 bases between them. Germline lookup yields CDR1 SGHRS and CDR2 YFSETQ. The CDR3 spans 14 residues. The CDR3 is CASSLVEEPHEQYF. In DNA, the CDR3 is TGCGCCAGCAGCTTGGTGGAAGAACCACACGAGCAGTACTTC.

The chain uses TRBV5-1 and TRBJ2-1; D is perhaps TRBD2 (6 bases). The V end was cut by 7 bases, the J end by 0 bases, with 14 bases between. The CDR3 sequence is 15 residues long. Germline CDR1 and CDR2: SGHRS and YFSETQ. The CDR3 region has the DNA TGCGCCAGCCGGGACTCCGGGAACTCCTACAATGAGCAGTTCTTC. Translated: CASRDSGNSYNEQFF.

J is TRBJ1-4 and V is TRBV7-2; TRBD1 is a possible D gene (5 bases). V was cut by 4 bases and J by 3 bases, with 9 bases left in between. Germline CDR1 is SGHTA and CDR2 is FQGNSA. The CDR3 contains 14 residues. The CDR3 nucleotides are TGTGCCAGCAGCTCGGGGGGAGCTAATGAAAAACTGTTTTTT. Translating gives CASSSGGANEKLFF.

CDR3 amino acids: CASKTSGEAASSPLHF. DNA of the CDR3: TGTGCCAGCAAAACGTCAGGGGAGGCGGCCAGTTCACCCCTCCACTTT. The chain recombines TRBV28 with TRBJ1-6, with TRBD1 as a possible D gene (6 bases). The V end was cut by 7 bases, the J end by 9 bases, with 22 bases between. The germline CDR1 and CDR2 sequences are MDHEN and SYDVKM. The length of the CDR3 is 16 residues.

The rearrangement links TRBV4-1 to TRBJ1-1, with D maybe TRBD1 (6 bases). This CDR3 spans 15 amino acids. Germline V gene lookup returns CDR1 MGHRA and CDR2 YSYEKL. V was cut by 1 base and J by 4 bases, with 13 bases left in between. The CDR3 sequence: CASSQAGTLGTEAFF. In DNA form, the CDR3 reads TGCGCCAGCAGCCAAGCCGGGACATTGGGCACTGAAGCTTTCTTT.

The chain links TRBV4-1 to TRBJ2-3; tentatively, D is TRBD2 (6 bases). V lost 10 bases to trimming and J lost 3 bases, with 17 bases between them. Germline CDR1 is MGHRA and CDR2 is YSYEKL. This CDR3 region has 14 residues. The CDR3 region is CATQPRRGTDTQYF. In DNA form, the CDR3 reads TGCGCCACCCAACCTCGGAGGGGAACAGATACGCAGTATTTT.

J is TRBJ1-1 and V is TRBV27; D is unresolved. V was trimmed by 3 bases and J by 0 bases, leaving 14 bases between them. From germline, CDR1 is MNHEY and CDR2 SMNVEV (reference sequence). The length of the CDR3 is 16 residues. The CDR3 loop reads CASSFGSGTMNTEAFF. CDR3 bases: TGTGCCAGCAGTTTTGGGTCCGGAACCATGAACACTGAAGCTTTCTTT.

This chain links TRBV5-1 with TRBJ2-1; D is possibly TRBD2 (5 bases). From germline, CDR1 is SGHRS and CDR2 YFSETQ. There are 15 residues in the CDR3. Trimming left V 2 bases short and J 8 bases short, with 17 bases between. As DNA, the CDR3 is TGCGCCAGCAGCTTAGACTACCCGACCCCCCATGAGCAGTTCTTC. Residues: CASSLDYPTPHEQFF.

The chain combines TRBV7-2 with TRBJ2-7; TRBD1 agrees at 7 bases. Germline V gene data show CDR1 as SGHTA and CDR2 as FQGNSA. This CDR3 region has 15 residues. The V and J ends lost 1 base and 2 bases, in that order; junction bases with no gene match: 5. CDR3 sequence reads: CASSLVGTEPYEQYF. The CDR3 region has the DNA TGTGCCAGCAGCTTAGTGGGGACAGAACCCTACGAGCAGTACTTC.

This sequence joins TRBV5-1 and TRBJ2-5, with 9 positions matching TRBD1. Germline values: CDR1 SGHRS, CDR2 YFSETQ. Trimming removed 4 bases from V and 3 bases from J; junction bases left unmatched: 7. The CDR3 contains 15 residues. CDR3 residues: CASSISTGGKETQYF. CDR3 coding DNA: TGCGCCAGCAGCATATCGACAGGGGGGAAAGAGACCCAGTACTTC.

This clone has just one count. The CDR3 spells CASSEALYRDPGYTF. The CDR3 DNA reads TGTGCCAGCAGTGAAGCGCTTTACAGGGATCCCGGCTACACCTTC. The chain uses TRBV6-1 and TRBJ1-2, with D possibly being TRBD1 (6 bases). This CDR3 is 15 amino acids long. V was shortened by 0 bases and J by 8 bases, with 16 bases between the two germline ends. Germline CDR1 and CDR2: MNHNS and SASEGT.

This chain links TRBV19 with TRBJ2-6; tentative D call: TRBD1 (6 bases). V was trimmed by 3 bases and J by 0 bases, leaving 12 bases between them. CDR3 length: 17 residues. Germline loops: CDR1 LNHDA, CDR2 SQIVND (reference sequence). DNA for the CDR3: TGTGCCAGTAGTATGACGAGACAGGCCTCTGGGGCCAACGTCCTGACTTTC. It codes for CASSMTRQASGANVLTF. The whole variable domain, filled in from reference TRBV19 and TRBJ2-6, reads DGGITQSPKYLFRKEGQNVTLSCEQNLNHDAMYWYRQDPGQGLRLIYYSQIVNDFQKGDIAEGYSVSREKKESFPLTVTSAQKNPTAFYLCASSMTRQASGANVLTFGAGSRLTVL.

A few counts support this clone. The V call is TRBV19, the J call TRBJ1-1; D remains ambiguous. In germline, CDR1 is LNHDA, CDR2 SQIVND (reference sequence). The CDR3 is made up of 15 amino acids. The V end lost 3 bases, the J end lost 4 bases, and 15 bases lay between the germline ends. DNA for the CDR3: TGTGCCAGTAGTATTGATCGTCGGGTGGGCACTGAAGCTTTCTTT. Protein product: CASSIDRRVGTEAFF.

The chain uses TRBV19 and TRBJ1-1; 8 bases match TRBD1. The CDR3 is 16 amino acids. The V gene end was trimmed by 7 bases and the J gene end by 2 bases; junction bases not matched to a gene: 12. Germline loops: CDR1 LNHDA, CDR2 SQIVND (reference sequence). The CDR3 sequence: CASNRGGAFTNTEAFF. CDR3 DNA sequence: TGTGCCAGTAACAGGGGGGGGGCCTTTACTAACACTGAAGCTTTCTTT. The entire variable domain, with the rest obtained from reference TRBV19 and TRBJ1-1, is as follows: DGGITQSPKYLFRKEGQNVTLSCEQNLNHDAMYWYRQDPGQGLRLIYYSQIVNDFQKGDIAEGYSVSREKKESFPLTVTSAQKNPTAFYLCASNRGGAFTNTEAFFGQGTRLTVV.

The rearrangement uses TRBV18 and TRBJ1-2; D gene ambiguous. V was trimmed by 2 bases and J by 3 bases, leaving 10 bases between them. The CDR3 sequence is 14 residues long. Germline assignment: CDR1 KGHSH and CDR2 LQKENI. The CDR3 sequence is CASSPVKEHYGYTF. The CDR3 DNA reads TGTGCCAGCTCACCAGTTAAGGAGCACTATGGCTACACCTTC. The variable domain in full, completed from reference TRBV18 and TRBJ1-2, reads NAGVMQNPRHLVRRRGQEARLRCSPMKGHSHVYWYRQLPEEGLKFMVYLQKENIIDESGMPKERFSAEFPKEGPSILRIQQVVRGDSAAYFCASSPVKEHYGYTFGSGTRLTVV.

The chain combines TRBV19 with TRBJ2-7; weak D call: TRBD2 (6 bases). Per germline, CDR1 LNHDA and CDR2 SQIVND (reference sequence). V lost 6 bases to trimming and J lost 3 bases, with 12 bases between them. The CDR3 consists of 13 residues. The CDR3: CASREEGLYEQYF. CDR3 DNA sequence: TGTGCCAGTAGGGAGGAGGGACTCTACGAGCAGTACTTC.

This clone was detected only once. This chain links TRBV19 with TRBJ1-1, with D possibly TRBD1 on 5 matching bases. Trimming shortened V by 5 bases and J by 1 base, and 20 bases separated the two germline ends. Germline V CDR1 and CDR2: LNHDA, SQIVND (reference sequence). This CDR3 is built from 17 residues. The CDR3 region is CASSSRTQYISNTEAFF. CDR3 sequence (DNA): TGTGCCAGTAGTTCAAGGACACAGTACATATCGAACACTGAAGCTTTCTTT.

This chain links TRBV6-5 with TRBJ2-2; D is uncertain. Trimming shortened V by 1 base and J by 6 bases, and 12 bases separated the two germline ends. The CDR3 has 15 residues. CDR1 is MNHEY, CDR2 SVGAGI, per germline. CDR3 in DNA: TGTGCCAGCAGTTACTGGCAAATTGAGTCCGGGGAGCTGTTTTTT. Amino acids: CASSYWQIESGELFF.

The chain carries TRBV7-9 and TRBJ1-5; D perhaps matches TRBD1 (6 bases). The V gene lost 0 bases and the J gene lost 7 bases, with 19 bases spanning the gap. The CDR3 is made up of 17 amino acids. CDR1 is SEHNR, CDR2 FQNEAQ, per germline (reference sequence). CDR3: CASSLAEGRAGVQPQHF. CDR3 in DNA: TGTGCCAGCAGCTTAGCAGAGGGGAGGGCAGGGGTACAGCCCCAGCATTTT.

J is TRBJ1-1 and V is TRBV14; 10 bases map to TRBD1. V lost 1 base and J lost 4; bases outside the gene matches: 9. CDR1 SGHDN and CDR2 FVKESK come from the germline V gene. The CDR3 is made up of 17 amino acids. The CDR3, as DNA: TGTGCCAGCAGCCAAGGGGGGACAGGGGTATTTAGCACTGAAGCTTTCTTT. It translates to CASSQGGTGVFSTEAFF. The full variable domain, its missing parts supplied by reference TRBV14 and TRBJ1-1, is EAGVTQFPSHSVIEKGQTVTLRCDPISGHDNLYWYRRVMGKEIKFLLHFVKESKQDESGMPNNRFLAERTGGTYSTLKVQPAELEDSGVYFCASSQGGTGVFSTEAFFGQGTRLTVV.

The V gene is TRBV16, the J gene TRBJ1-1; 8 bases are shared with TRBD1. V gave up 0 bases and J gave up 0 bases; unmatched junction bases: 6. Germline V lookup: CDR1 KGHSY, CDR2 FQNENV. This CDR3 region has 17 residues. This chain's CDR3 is CASSQSAAGGMNTEAFF. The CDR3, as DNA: TGTGCCAGCAGCCAATCGGCGGCAGGGGGCATGAACACTGAAGCTTTCTTT.

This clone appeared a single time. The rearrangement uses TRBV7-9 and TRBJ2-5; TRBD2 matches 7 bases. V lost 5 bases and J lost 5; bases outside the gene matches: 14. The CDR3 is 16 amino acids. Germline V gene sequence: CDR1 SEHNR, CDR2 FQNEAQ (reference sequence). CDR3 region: CASSPTSAGAAETQYF. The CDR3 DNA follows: TGTGCCAGCAGCCCCACCTCGGCGGGAGCGGCGGAGACCCAGTACTTC.